The clone carrying this T cell receptor (beta chain) was seen once. Its matching antigen is unknown. J was trimmed by 1 base and V by 4 bases; bases with no gene match: 7. CDR3 size: 16 residues. Germline V lookup: CDR1 SGDLS, CDR2 YYNGEE. This specimen belongs to a study of blood T cells in healthy people across ages. General observations from the study: While age rose, TCR beta diversity per million T cells dropped in a roughly linear way.

A J-beta primer mix and a sample-barcoded 5' primer were used in a second PCR of about 7 to 12 cycles. Every cDNA molecule carried a tag from a template-switch adaptor bearing 12 random nucleotides. One entry per CDR3 protein, called by TCRdb with MiXCR from the 5' RACE reads. The sample includes 700,000 or so distinct CDR3 sequences, around 43% of them seen just once. The clonotype comes from an elderly man in good health. Sequenced input: blood. The V call is TRBV9, the J call TRBJ2-3, with 9 bases that match TRBD2. CDR3 protein: CASSPRTSAGTDTQYF. The CDR3 nucleotides are TGTGCCAGCAGCCCCCGGACTAGCGCTGGCACAGATACGCAGTATTTT. The full variable domain, rest sourced from reference TRBV9 and TRBJ2-3, is DSGVTQTPKHLITATGQRVTLRCSPRSGDLSVYWYQQSLDQGLQFLIQYYNGEERAKGNILERFSAQQFPDLHSELNLSSLELGDSALYFCASSPRTSAGTDTQYFGPGTRLTVL.